This TCR beta chain was profiled in a study of graft-versus-host responses after intestinal transplantation (dated by TCRdb to the early 2020s). Regarding the study in general: The transplants that recipients received were multivisceral, liver-intestinal, or isolated intestinal. Every recipient was given anti-thymocyte globulin induction, followed by about three years of maintenance tacrolimus and steroids. Graft-versus-host and host-versus-graft alloreactive T cell clones were tracked in the graft, circulation and bone marrow after intestinal transplantation using bulk TCR-beta CDR3 sequencing. Alloreactive clones were identified by sequencing pre-transplant mixed lymphocyte reaction products and comparing them with unstimulated pre-transplant donor and recipient T cells. The cohort enrolled about two dozen intestinal transplant recipients including one retransplant, and a few patients lacking pretransplant specimens were excluded. A peak of at least 4% donor T cells among recipient peripheral blood mononuclear cells was the definition used for donor T cell macrochimerism. Samples from three later patients were sequenced in-house on an Illumina MiSeq with MiXCR processing rather than by the commercial service. General conclusions and limits of the study: GvH clones were detected in recipient bone marrow, and some appeared earlier in ileal mucosa or blood, consistent with an intestinal mucosal origin. In patients with donor T cell macrochimerism, the allografts had high GvH to HvG T cell clonal ratios. Early after transplant, peak levels of circulating GvH clones were associated with declines in HvG clones. Conclusions were limited by the relatively low number and heterogeneity of intestinal transplant patients.

The time point label of this sample denotes: cells obtained before transplantation from donor or recipient. CD3+CD4+ and CD3+CD8+ populations were FACS-sorted from unstimulated pre-transplant donor and recipient cells taken from spleen or lymph nodes. Worth noting for this clone: No cognate antigen has been identified for it. No much larger clone exists at a distance of one base, and base qualities are not known.

CDR3 length: 16 amino acids, cysteine to phenylalanine. Left in the record is the CDR3 DNA by itself, 48 bases read in frame from the first base. The CDR1 and CDR2 encoded by the germline V gene are MGHRA and YSYEKL. V and J are trimmed by 1 base and 10 bases, and the gene matches miss 8 bases of the junction. Library prep was done by the immunoSEQ multiplex PCR assay. For most patients, genomic DNA was isolated using the Qiagen DNeasy Blood and Tissue Kit and was shipped frozen to Adaptive Biotechnologies for TCR sequencing. For most patients, genomic DNA was subjected to high-throughput TCR-beta CDR3 sequencing by Adaptive Biotechnologies. The study's processing was this. Adaptive's ImmunoSEQ software supplied the TCR sequencing data for around 19 patients, while MiXCR and VDJtools were used to process a few other patients. CD4 versus CD8 sorting errors were corrected by removing sequences found in both subsets at a frequency ratio below 5:1. Because the origin of CDR3 nucleotide sequences shared between donor and recipient could not be assigned, those sequences were removed. Alloreactive clones required at least 2-fold expansion over unstimulated cells and minimum CFSE-low frequency of 0.002% (template counts) or 0.001% (read counts). A clone was considered mappable if detected in the sequenced pre-transplant spleen, lymph node, or MLR CFSE-low populations of the donor or recipient. The cumulative frequency of alloreactive clones was calculated as a percentage of all sequences, weighted by copy number. The immuneACCESS repertoire file appears here via TCRdb, limited to in-frame rearrangements. These files lack a portion of the clones; in checked studies, under half of the deficit traces to unresolved V genes, and the cause of the others is not known. V and J calls and clone size are as listed in that table; D and trimming were resolved from the DNA. Here the sample has about 31,000 clones; roughly 83% occur a single time. The top ten constitute approximately 20% of the sample.

The TCR comes from a human donor who received an intestinal transplant. The receptor chain draws on TRBV4-1 and TRBJ1-6; 9 bases in the junction line up with TRBD1. This specimen was unstimulated CD8+ T cells sorted from spleen or lymph node cells, taken before intestinal transplant. The nucleotide sequence is given as TGCGCCAGCAGCCAAGTCCTTGGGACAGGGATGTCACCCCTCCACTTT. Translated, this is CASSQVLGTGMSPLHF.